Described below is a single T cell receptor (beta chain) sequence and its context. Its antigen is currently unknown. A much larger clone is a single base away; this may be a read error. The donors, healthy Caucasians from Russia, were aged 6 to 90. This entry is derived from a study of blood T cells in healthy people across ages. Study results and limitations: No conclusive comparison of naive versus antigen-experienced cells was possible with unsorted PBMCs. Nothing was known about donor CMV status, and this possibly confounded expanded clonotype changes. Older age went with lower TCR beta diversity per million T cells, in a roughly linear way.

A J-beta primer mix and a sample-barcoded 5' primer were used in a second PCR of about 7 to 12 cycles. From the 5' RACE reads, TCRdb called clonotypes with MiXCR, one entry per CDR3 protein. This sample yields just over 800,000 distinct CDR3 sequences, of which approximately 59% are seen a single time; about 27% belongs to the top ten. This CDR3 is 18 amino acids long. The V end was cut by 4 bases, the J end by 2 bases, with 21 bases between. Germline V gene sequence: CDR1 SGHTA, CDR2 FQGNSA. This rearrangement joins TRBV7-2 to TRBJ2-1; D is unresolved. Sequenced sample: blood. This receptor was identified in a man aged 25 to 40 in good health. CDR3 residues: CASSWRLGSPVTYNEQFF. The CDR3 DNA is TGTGCCAGCAGCTGGAGACTGGGATCCCCAGTCACCTACAATGAGCAGTTCTTC.